This TCR beta chain comes out of a study of a mutant IDH1 vaccine in newly diagnosed glioma. Study summary: Eight vaccinations reached patients in weeks 1, 3, 5, 7, 11, 15, 19 and 23. Commencement of vaccination occurred 4-6 weeks following radiotherapy alone, or concurrently with temozolomide cycles.

The CDR3 runs 17 residues. With V trimmed by 2 bases and J by 1 base, 6 bases remained unmatched. Germline V gene data show CDR1 as SGHRS and CDR2 as YFSETQ. Time point meaning: week 5, during vaccination. Every vaccination contained 300 ug of the mutant IDH1 20-mer peptide and was paired with topical imiquimod. Donors had new WHO grade 3 or 4 IDH1-mutant, ATRX-lost astrocytomas. Turning to this clone: What it binds is unknown.

This table comes from immunoSEQ multiplex PCR, and its TCRdb copy is limited to in-frame clones, with some not included. The sample lists roughly 40,000 clones, roughly 85% occurring once. The rearrangement uses TRBV5-1 and TRBJ2-7; 13 bases fit TRBD2. Sample: PBMCs, taken from a glioma patient whose treatment included an IDH1 peptide vaccine. The source of this sequence is a man in his forties with glioma. The CDR3 loop is CASSLLAGGPNSYEQYF. CDR3 nucleotide sequence: TGCGCCAGCAGCTTACTAGCGGGAGGGCCCAATTCCTACGAGCAGTACTTC.